Below, one T cell receptor (beta chain) is given with its context. The data stem from a study of blood T cell repertoires in COVID-19. Study in general: Donors in the United States, Italy and Spain gave samples during acute or convalescent COVID-19. Sources were T cells, B-cell-depleted T cells, or PBMCs; the material itself was cDNA or gDNA.

The authors' processing: Nucleated cell counts were estimated from reference gene primer amplification. Using immunoSEQ multiplex PCR, the repertoire was profiled, and TCRdb retains in-frame clones only, with some absent. The V and J calls and clone size are taken from that table; D and trimming were inferred from the DNA. The data show tens of thousands of clones, 75% seen once. CDR3 length: 13 amino acids. Trimming took off 1 base at V and 7 bases at J, with 10 bases between the two ends. The germline V gene has CDR1 SGHTA and CDR2 FQGNSA. The chain is built from TRBV7-2 and TRBJ2-5, with D possibly matching TRBD1 (6 bases). Sequencing was performed on peripheral blood. This receptor was taken from a woman in her forties or fifties with acute or convalescent COVID-19. The CDR3 DNA is TGTGCCAGCAGCTTAGAGGGGGTAGGGACCCAGTACTTC. Protein product: CASSLEGVGTQYF.